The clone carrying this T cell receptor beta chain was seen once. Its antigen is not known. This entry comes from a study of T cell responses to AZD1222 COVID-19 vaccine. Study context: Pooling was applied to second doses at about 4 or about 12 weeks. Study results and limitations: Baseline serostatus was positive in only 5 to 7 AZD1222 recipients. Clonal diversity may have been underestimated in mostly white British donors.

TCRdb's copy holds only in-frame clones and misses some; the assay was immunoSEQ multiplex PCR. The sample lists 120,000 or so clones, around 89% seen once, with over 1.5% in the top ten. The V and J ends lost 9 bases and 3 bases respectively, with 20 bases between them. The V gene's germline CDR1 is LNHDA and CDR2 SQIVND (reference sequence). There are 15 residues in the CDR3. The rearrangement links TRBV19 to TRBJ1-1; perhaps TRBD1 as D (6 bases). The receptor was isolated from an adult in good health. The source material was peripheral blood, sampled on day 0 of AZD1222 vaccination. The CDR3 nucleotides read TGTGCCAGCACTAGGGTGGCGGGGGGCCACACTGAAGCTTTCTTT. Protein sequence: CASTRVAGGHTEAFF.